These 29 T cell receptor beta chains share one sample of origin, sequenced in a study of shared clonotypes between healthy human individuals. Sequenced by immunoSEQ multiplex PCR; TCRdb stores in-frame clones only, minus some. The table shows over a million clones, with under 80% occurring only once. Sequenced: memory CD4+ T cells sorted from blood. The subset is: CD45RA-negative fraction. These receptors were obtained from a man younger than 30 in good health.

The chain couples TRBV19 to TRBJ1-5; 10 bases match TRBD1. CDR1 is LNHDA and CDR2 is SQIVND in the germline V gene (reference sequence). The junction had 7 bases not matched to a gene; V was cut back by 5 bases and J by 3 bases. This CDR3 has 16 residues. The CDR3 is CASSAPDRGINQPQHF. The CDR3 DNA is TGTGCCAGTAGTGCGCCGGACAGGGGGATCAATCAGCCCCAGCATTTT.

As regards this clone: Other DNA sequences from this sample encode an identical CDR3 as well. The CDR3 protein is CAWSGGYEQYF. CDR3 nucleotides: TGTGCCTGGAGTGGTGGATACGAGCAGTACTTC. The V gene is TRBV30, the J gene TRBJ2-7, with D uncertain. Germline V CDR1 and CDR2: GTSNPN, SVGIG (reference sequence). The CDR3 loop spans 11 amino acids. Trimming stripped 1 base from V and 4 bases from J, with 5 bases between.

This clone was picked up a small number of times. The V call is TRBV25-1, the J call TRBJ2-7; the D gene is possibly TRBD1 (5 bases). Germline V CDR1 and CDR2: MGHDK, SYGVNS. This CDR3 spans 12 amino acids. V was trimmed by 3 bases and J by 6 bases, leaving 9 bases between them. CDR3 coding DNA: TGTGCCAGCAGTGATAGGGGCCCCGAGCAGTACTTC. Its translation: CASSDRGPEQYF.

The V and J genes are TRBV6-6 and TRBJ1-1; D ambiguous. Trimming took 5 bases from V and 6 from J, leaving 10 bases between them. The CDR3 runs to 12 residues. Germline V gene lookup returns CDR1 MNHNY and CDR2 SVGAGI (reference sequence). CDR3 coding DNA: TGTGCCAGCAGTCCCCCCCACGCTGAAGCTTTCTTT. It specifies CASSPPHAEAFF.

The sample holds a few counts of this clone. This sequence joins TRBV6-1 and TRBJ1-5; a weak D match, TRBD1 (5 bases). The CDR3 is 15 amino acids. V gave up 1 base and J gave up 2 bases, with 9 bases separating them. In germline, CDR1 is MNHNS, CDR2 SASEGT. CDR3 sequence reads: CASSEELGGNQPQHF. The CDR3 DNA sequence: TGTGCCAGCAGTGAAGAGCTAGGGGGCAATCAGCCCCAGCATTTT.

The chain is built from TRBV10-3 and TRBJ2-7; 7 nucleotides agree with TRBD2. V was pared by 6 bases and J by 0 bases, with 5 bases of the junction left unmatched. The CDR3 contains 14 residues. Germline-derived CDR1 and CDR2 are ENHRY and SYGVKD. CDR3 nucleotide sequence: TGTGCCATCAGAGCGGGGATGAGCTCCTACGAGCAGTACTTC. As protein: CAIRAGMSSYEQYF.

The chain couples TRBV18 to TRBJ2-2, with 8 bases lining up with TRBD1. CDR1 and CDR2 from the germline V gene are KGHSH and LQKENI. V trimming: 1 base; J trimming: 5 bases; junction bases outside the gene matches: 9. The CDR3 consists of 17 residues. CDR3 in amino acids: CASSPLTGGLSTGELFF. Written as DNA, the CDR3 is TGTGCCAGCTCACCACTAACAGGGGGACTGAGTACCGGGGAGCTGTTTTTT.

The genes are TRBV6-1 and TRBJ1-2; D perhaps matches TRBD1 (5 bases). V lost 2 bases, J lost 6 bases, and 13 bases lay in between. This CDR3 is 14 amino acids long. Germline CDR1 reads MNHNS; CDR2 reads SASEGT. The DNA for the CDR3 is TGTGCCAGCAGTGAATTAGGGGATCGGGATGGCTACACCTTC. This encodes CASSELGDRDGYTF.

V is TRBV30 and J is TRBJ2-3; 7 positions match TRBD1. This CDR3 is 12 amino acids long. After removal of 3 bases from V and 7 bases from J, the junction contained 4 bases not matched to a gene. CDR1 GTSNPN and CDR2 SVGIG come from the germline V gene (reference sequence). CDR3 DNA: TGTGCCTGGAGCCAGGGGGAAAATACGCAGTATTTT. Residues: CAWSQGENTQYF.

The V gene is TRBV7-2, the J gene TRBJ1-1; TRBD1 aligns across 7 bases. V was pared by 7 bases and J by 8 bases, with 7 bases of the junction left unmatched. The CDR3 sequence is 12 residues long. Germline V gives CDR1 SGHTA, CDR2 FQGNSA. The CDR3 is CASTRSDREAFF. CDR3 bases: TGTGCCAGCACCCGATCGGACAGGGAAGCTTTCTTT.

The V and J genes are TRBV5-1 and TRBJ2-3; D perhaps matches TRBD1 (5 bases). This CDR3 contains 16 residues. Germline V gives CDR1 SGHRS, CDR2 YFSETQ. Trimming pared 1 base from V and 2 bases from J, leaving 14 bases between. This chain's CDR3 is CASSLIATVITDTQYF. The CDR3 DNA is TGCGCCAGCAGCTTGATCGCGACAGTCATCACAGATACGCAGTATTTT.

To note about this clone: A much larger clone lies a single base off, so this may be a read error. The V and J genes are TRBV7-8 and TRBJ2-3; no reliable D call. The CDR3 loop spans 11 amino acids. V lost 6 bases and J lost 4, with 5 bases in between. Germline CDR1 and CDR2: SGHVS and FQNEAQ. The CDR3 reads CASSMADTQYF. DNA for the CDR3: TGTGCCAGCAGTATGGCAGATACGCAGTATTTT.

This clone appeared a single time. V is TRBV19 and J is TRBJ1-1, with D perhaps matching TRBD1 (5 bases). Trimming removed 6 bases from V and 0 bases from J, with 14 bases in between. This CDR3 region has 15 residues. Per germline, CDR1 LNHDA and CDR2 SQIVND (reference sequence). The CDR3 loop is CASRMTDAMNTEAFF. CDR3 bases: TGTGCCAGTAGGATGACAGATGCCATGAACACTGAAGCTTTCTTT.

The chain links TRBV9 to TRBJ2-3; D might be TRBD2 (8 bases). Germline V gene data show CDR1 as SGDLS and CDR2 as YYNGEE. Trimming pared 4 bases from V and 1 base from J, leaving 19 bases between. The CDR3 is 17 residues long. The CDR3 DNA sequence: TGTGCCAGCAGCCAGGGACAGATTAGCGGGGGCACAGATACGCAGTATTTT. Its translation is CASSQGQISGGTDTQYF.

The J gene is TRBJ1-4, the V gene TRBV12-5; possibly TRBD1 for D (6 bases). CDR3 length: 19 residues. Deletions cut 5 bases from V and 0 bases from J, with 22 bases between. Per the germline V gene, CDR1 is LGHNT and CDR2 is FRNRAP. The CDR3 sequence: CASGLLGGLTFSTNEKLFF. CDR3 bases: TGTGCTAGTGGTCTCTTGGGGGGCCTCACATTTTCAACTAATGAAAAACTGTTTTTT.

CDR3 DNA sequence: TGTGCCAGTACTGCCGGGACAGGGTTTTTTGGCTACACCTTC. It is translated as CASTAGTGFFGYTF. This chain links TRBV19 with TRBJ1-2; 9 nucleotides agree with TRBD1. This CDR3 has 14 residues. Germline V gene data show CDR1 as LNHDA and CDR2 as SQIVND (reference sequence). Germline trimming cut 7 bases from V and 7 bases from J; bases unmatched to any gene: 10.

CDR3 nucleotides: TGTGCCAGCAGTGAACCGGGACACAAAAGGATCACTGAAGCTTTCTTT. Translated: CASSEPGHKRITEAFF. The chain employs TRBV25-1 and TRBJ1-1, with a tentative D call TRBD1 (6 bases). The CDR3 is made up of 16 amino acids. The germline V gene has CDR1 MGHDK and CDR2 SYGVNS. V shed 2 bases and J shed 4 bases, with 17 bases lying between them.

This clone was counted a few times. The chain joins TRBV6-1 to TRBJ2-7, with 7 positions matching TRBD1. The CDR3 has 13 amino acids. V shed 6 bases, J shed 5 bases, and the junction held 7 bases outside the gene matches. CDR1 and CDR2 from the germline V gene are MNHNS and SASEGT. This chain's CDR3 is CASRGRDRDEQYF. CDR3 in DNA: TGTGCCAGCAGAGGCCGGGACAGAGACGAGCAGTACTTC.

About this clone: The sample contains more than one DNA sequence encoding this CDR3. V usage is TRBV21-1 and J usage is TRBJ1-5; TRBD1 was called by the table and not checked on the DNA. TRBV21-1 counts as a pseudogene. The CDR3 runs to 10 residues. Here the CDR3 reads CASTGQPQHF. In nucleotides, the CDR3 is TGTGCCAGCACAGGGCAGCCCCAGCATTTT.

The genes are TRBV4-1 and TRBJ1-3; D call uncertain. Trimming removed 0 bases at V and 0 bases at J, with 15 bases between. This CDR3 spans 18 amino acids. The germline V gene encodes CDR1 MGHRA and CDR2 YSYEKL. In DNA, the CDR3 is TGCGCCAGCAGCCAAGAAGTGACACTTGGGAGCTCTGGAAACACCATATATTTT. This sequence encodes CASSQEVTLGSSGNTIYF.

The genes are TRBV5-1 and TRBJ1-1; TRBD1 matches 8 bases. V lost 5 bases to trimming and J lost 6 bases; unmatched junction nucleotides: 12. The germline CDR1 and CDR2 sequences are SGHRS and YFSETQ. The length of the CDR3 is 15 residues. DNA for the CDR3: TGCGCCAGCAGAGGACAGGGAGTAAGGGTCCCTGAAGCTTTCTTT. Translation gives CASRGQGVRVPEAFF.

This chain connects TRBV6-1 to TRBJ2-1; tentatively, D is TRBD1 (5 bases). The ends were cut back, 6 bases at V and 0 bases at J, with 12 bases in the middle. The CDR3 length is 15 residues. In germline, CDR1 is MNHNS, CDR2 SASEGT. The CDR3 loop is CASSFRTGSYNEQFF. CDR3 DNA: TGTGCCAGCAGCTTTAGAACAGGCTCCTACAATGAGCAGTTCTTC.

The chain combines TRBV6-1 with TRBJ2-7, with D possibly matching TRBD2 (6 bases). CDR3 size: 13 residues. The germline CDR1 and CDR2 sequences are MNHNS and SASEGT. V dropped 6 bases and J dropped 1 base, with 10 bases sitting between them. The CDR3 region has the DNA TGTGCCAGCAGGGAGGGAGTATCCTACGAGCAGTACTTC. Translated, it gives CASREGVSYEQYF.

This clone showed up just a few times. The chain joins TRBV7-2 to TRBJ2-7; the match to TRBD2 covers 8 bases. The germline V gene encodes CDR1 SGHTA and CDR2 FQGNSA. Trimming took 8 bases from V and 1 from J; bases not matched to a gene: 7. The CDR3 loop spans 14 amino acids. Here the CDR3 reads CASRPAGGSYEQYF. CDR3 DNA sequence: TGTGCCAGCCGCCCGGCGGGGGGATCCTACGAGCAGTACTTC.

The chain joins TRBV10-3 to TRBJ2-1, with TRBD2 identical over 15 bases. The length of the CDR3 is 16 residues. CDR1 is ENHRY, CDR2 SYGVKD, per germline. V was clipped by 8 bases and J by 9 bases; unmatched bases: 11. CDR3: CAIGLAGGRSIVEQFF. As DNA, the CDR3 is TGTGCCATCGGACTAGCGGGGGGGCGGAGTATAGTTGAGCAGTTCTTC.

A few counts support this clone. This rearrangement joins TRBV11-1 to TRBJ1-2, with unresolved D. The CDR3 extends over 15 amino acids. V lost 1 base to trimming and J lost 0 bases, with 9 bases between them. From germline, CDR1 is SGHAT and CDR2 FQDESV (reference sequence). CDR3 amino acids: CASSLEGKTNYGYTF. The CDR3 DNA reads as TGTGCCAGCAGCTTAGAGGGAAAAACTAACTATGGCTACACCTTC.

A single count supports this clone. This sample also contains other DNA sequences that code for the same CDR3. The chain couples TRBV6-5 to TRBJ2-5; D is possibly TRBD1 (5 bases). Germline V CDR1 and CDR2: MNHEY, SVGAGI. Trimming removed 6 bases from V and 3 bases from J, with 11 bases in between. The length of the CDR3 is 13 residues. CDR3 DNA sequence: TGTGCCAGCAGACCTCAGGGTGAAGAGACCCAGTACTTC. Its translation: CASRPQGEETQYF.

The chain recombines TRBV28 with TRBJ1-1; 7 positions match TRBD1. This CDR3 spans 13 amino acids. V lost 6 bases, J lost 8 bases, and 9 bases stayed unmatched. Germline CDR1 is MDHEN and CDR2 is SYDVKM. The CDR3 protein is CASSLQGEAEAFF. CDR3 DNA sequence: TGTGCCAGCAGCCTGCAGGGGGAGGCGGAAGCTTTCTTT.

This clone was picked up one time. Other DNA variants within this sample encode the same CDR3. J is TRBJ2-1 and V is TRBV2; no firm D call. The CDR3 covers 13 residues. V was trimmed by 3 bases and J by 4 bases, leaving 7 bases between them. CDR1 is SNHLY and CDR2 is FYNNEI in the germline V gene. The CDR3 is CASSDPRYNEQFF. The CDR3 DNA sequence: TGTGCCAGCAGTGACCCCCGGTACAATGAGCAGTTCTTC.